The TCR beta chain described here comes from a study of CD8 T cells in ankylosing spondylitis (TCRdb year 2017). Concerning the study at large: The study profiled T cell receptor beta repertoires in healthy donors and ankylosing spondylitis patients to find disease-linked TCR variants. The whole study cohort included some 100 healthy donors and roughly 24 ankylosing spondylitis patients. Peripheral blood was sampled, and synovial fluid was also collected from ankylosing spondylitis patients.

In this sample, this clonotype turned up a few times. Its recognized antigen is unknown. Nothing much larger sits one base from this clone, and base qualities are not available. Sequencing used an Illumina HiSeq 2500. Quantitative 5'-RACE with molecular barcodes was the method used to prepare the TCR beta libraries. In the original analysis: A new computational method, built on a probabilistic model of VDJ rearrangement, was used to identify disease-linked TCR variants. The public reads were reanalyzed by TCRdb: fastp trimming at Q25, MiXCR alignment, in-frame beta chains only. CDR3 protein duplicates are merged, each entry listing the most common genes and DNA. TCRdb, rather than the study authors, made the V and J calls. In this sample the table shows approximately 550,000 distinct CDR3 sequences, roughly 12% of which occur a single time. Jointly, the top ten make up under 7.5% of the sample. Trimming at the junction amounts to 6 bases on V and 8 bases on J, and the germline ends lie 14 bases apart. The CDR3 runs 12 amino acids, cysteine and phenylalanine included. Of the read, only the CDR3 DNA is kept; its 36 bases are in frame from base 1. In the germline V gene, CDR1 corresponds to SQVTM and CDR2 to ANQGSEA.

Study-level results and caveats: Some motif variants had previously been reported in the synovial fluid and blood of reactive arthritis patients, which suggests shared mechanisms of disease initiation. The disease-linked clones showed a CD8+ phenotype and occurred at relatively low frequencies in peripheral blood. According to the report, matched synovial fluid samples from ankylosing spondylitis patients were significantly enriched for the disease-linked clones. Blood from ankylosing spondylitis patients appeared to be characterized by a TCR beta motif made up of several highly homologous amino acid variants.

The chain was built from TRBV29-1 and TRBJ2-1; TRBD2 is possibly the D segment (7 matching bases). This sequence originates from a male donor with ankylosing spondylitis. Sequenced input: blood, either unsorted or a sorted T cell fraction (not recorded which). The sequenced DNA: TGCAGCGTAAAGGGGGGGGCGGATGAGCAGTTCTTC. Its protein reads: CSVKGGADEQFF.